The sequence of this TCR beta chain was determined in a study of blood T cells in healthy people across ages. The study, taken as a whole, reports: Estimated diversity across one million T cells was deemed an underestimate.

A J-beta primer mix and a sample-barcoded 5' primer were used in a second PCR of about 7 to 12 cycles. A template-switch adaptor that had 12 random nucleotides put a tag on each cDNA molecule. Every individual sample yielded 2.5 million or more paired-end reads (each containing CDR3). TCRdb passed the 5' RACE reads through MiXCR, listing each CDR3 protein once. The data contain 550,000 to 750,000 distinct CDR3 sequences, 20% to 25% of them singletons. This clonotype was counted ten times or more. Its antigen is still unknown. Sequencing was carried out using blood. The clonotype comes from an older man in good health.

In nucleotides, the CDR3 is TGCAGTGTAAAGGGGGAGTCAGATACGCAGTATTTT. Encoded protein: CSVKGESDTQYF. V and J are TRBV20-1 and TRBJ2-3, with D perhaps TRBD1 (6 bases). V was pared by 7 bases and J by 4 bases, with 12 bases between. There are 12 residues in the CDR3. Germline V gene data show CDR1 as DFQATT and CDR2 as SNEGSKA (reference sequence).